The present TCR beta chain was sequenced within a study of blood T cell repertoires in COVID-19. About the research overall: Collection of acute and convalescent COVID-19 samples took place in the United States, Italy and Spain. From T cells, B-cell-depleted T cells, or PBMCs came the material, which was cDNA or gDNA.

Germline CDR1 is MDHEN and CDR2 is SYDVKM. This CDR3 contains 17 residues. The V gene end was trimmed by 3 bases and the J gene end by 5 bases; junction bases not matched to a gene: 15. In the study's own analysis: For nucleated cells, counts were estimated from reference gene primer amplification. Sequenced by immunoSEQ multiplex PCR; TCRdb stores in-frame clones only, minus some. V, J and clone size are taken as reported in that table, and D and trimming were inferred from the DNA itself. The sample yields approximately 180,000 clones, 85% to 90% seen once. Patients at the Seattle site were enrolled during active infection and followed longitudinally.

The chain uses TRBV28 and TRBJ1-2; the match to TRBD1 covers 7 bases. What was sequenced was peripheral blood. The TCR comes from a person aged 65 to 85 with COVID-19, enrolled during active disease. In DNA form, the CDR3 reads TGTGCCAGCAGTTTTCCCCGGCCCAACCCAGGGGGGTATGGCTACACCTTC. Amino acids: CASSFPRPNPGGYGYTF.